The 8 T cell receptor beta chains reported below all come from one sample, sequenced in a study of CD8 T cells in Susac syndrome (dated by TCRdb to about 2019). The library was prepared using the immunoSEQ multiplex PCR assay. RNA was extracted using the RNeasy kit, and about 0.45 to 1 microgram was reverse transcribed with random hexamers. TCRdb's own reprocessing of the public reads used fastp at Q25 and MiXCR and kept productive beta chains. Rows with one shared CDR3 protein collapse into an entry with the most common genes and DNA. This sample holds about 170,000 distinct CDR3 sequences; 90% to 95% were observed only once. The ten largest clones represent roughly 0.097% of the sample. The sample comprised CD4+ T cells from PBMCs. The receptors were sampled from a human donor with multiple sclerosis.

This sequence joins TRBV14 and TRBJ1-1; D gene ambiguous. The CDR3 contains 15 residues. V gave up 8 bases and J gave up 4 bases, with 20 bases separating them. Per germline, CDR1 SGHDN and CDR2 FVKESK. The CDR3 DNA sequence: TGTGCCAGCTCCTCCTTGGCCACCTTGCTCACTGAAGCTTTCTTT. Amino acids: CASSSLATLLTEAFF.

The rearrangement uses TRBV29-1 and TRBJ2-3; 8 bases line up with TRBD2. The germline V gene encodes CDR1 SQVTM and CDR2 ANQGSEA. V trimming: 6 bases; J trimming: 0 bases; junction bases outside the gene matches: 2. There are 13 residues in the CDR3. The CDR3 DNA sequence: TGCAGCGTCCTAGCGGGCAGCACAGATACGCAGTATTTT. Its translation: CSVLAGSTDTQYF.

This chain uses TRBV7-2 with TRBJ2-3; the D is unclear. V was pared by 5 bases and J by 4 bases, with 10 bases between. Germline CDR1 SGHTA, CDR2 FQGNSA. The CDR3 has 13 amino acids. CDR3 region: CASSIPASDTQYF. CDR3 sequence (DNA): TGTGCCAGCAGCATCCCTGCCTCAGATACGCAGTATTTT.

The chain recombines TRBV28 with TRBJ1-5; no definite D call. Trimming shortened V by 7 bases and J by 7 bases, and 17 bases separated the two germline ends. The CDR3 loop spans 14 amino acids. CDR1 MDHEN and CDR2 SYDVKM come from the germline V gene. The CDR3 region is CASMGRNSRQPQHF. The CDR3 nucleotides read TGTGCCAGCATGGGGAGAAATTCAAGGCAGCCCCAGCATTTT.

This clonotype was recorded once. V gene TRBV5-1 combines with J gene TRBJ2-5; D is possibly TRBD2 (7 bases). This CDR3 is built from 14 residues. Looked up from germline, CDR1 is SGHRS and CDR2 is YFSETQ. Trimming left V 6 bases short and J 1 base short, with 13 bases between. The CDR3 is CASTGGAGQETQYF. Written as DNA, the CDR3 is TGCGCCAGCACGGGGGGCGCCGGCCAAGAGACCCAGTACTTC.

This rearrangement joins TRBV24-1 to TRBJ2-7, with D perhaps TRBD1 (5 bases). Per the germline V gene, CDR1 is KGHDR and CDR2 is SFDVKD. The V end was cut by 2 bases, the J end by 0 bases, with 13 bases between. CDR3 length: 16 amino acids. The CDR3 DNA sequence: TGTGCCACCAGTGATTCTGACAGCCGACACTCCTACGAGCAGTACTTC. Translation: CATSDSDSRHSYEQYF.

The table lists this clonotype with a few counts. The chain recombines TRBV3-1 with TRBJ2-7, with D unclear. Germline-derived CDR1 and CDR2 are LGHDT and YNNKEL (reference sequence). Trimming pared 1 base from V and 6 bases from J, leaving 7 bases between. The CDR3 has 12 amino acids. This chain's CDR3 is CASSQVSREQYF. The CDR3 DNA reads TGTGCCAGCAGCCAAGTTAGCCGCGAGCAGTACTTC.

CDR3 loop: CASSLAGQGQNIQYF. The CDR3 coding sequence is TGCGCCAGCAGCTTGGCCGGGCAGGGCCAAAACATTCAGTACTTC. J is TRBJ2-4 and V is TRBV5-1; D possibly corresponds to TRBD1 (5 bases). The germline V gene encodes CDR1 SGHRS and CDR2 YFSETQ. The V end lost 0 bases, the J end lost 5 bases, and 12 bases lay between the germline ends. The CDR3 runs 15 residues.